This TCR beta chain was obtained from a study of T-cell reconstitution after alpha-beta-depleted transplantation in children. This CDR3 has 16 amino acids. The V end lost 3 bases, the J end lost 3 bases, and 14 bases lay between the germline ends. Germline V lookup: CDR1 SGHTA, CDR2 FQGNSA. General observations from the study: Expanded graft clones numbering several hundred reportedly gave rise to alpha-beta T cells about two months after transplant. The origin of high day-60 TCRbeta diversity in some patients lay in surviving recipient T cells and thymic progenitors. One year post-transplant, T-cell counts and diversity were largely derived from T cells produced anew.

TCRbeta library preparation incorporated unique molecular identifiers. From the PCR reads, TCRdb called clonotypes with MiXCR, one entry per CDR3 protein. The sample lists 200,000 to 250,000 distinct CDR3 sequences; roughly a tenth were seen once. This clonotype has at least ten counts. Its antigen is as yet unknown. The rearrangement links TRBV7-2 to TRBJ2-2; tentative D call: TRBD1 (5 bases). This clonotype was sampled from a child in the first two years of life with acute myeloid leukemia, due to receive a stem cell transplant. The sequenced sample was PBMCs, obtained before TCRalphabeta/CD19-depleted stem cell transplant. The CDR3 region is CASSLTGQGYTGELFF. CDR3 nucleotides: TGTGCCAGCAGCTTGACGGGTCAGGGCTACACCGGGGAGCTGTTTTTT.